These 12 T cell receptor beta chains share one sample of origin, sequenced in a study of T cells in Graves' hyperthyroidism and ophthalmopathy. Regions amplified from RNA transcripts were the TCR beta CDR3 regions. The HTBI primer set served for first-round RT-PCR of the TCR CDR3. MiXCR, run by TCRdb on the multiplex PCR reads, gives a single entry per CDR3 protein. Of hundreds of thousands of distinct CDR3 sequences listed, around 39% are singletons. The sample taken for sequencing was blood. Every receptor here comes from a young man with Graves' hyperthyroidism.

The sample holds a few counts of this clonotype. The V call is TRBV16, the J call TRBJ2-3, with no clear D. CDR3 length: 14 residues. The V end lost 0 bases, the J end lost 2 bases, and 6 bases lay between the germline ends. Germline assignment: CDR1 KGHSY and CDR2 FQNENV. This CDR3 reads CASSQSDHTDTQYF. CDR3 nucleotide sequence: TGTGCCAGCAGCCAATCGGATCACACAGATACGCAGTATTTT.

V gene TRBV7-6 combines with J gene TRBJ1-3, with 7 bases lining up with TRBD1. Unmatched junction bases numbered 4, after V lost 1 base and J lost 1 base. Looked up from germline, CDR1 is SGHVS and CDR2 is FNYEAQ. There are 16 residues in the CDR3. The CDR3 coding sequence is TGTGCCAGCAGCTTAGGGGACAGCAGGTCTGGAAACACCATATATTTT. Its protein product is CASSLGDSRSGNTIYF.

This clonotype came up many times. This chain links TRBV10-3 with TRBJ1-2; D is possibly TRBD1 (6 bases). Trimming left V 2 bases short and J 6 bases short, with 7 bases between. The length of the CDR3 is 12 residues. Germline lookup yields CDR1 ENHRY and CDR2 SYGVKD. The CDR3 region has the DNA TGTGCCATCAGTGAGAGGGGGGATGGCTACACCTTC. Translated, it gives CAISERGDGYTF.

The chain recombines TRBV20-1 with TRBJ1-1, with a weak D call TRBD1 (6 bases). CDR1 is DFQATT, CDR2 SNEGSKA, per germline (reference sequence). There are 14 residues in the CDR3. The V and J ends lost 0 bases and 4 bases respectively, with 12 bases between them. CDR3 sequence: CSARDHRDGTEAFF. The CDR3 DNA reads TGCAGTGCTAGAGATCACAGGGACGGCACTGAAGCTTTCTTT.

The chain joins TRBV10-3 to TRBJ2-5, with 7 bases identical to TRBD1. Judging by the DNA end, TRBJ2-7 fits better; the J call may be wrong. CDR3 length: 16 amino acids. Per germline, CDR1 ENHRY and CDR2 SYGVKD. The CDR3 DNA is TGTGCCATCAGTGACCCTTCGACAGGGTATTCCTACGAGCAGTACTTC. Translation gives CAISDPSTGYSYEQYF.

This clonotype was detected ten times or more. The chain uses TRBV15 and TRBJ2-2; D call uncertain. V was pared by 8 bases and J by 6 bases, with 4 bases between. Germline V gene data show CDR1 as LNHNV and CDR2 as YYDKDF (reference sequence). The CDR3 is made up of 10 amino acids. The CDR3 is CATFAGELFF. The CDR3 coding sequence is TGTGCCACCTTTGCCGGGGAGCTGTTTTTT.

The gene calls are TRBV25-1 and TRBJ1-1; possible D gene TRBD1, 6 bases. Germline V lookup: CDR1 MGHDK, CDR2 SYGVNS. V shed 5 bases and J shed 7 bases, with 14 bases lying between them. The CDR3 contains 13 residues. In DNA, the CDR3 is TGTGCCAGCAGTTACAGGGTACGGGGTGAAGCTTTCTTT. This codes for CASSYRVRGEAFF.

Many counts were recorded for this clonotype. The chain employs TRBV7-2 and TRBJ2-7; TRBD2 is a possible D gene (5 bases). Germline V gene sequence: CDR1 SGHTA, CDR2 FQGNSA. Trimming removed 4 bases from V and 1 base from J, with 8 bases in between. The CDR3 is 13 amino acids. The CDR3 sequence: CASSWSGSYEQYF. The CDR3 region has the DNA TGTGCCAGCAGCTGGAGCGGTTCCTACGAGCAGTACTTC.

Many counts were recorded for this clonotype. J is TRBJ1-6 and V is TRBV20-1, with TRBD1 matching over 9 bases. The V segment lost 3 bases and the J segment 9 bases; nucleotides outside the gene matches: 3. CDR3 length equals 13 residues. Germline V lookup: CDR1 DFQATT, CDR2 SNEGSKA (reference sequence). In DNA form, the CDR3 reads TGCAGTGCTAGGGACAGGGGACCTTCACCCCTCCACTTT. The encoded protein is CSARDRGPSPLHF.

The chain carries TRBV16 and TRBJ1-5, with TRBD1 matching over 10 bases. The CDR3 spans 17 residues. Germline lookup yields CDR1 KGHSY and CDR2 FQNENV. V trimming: 4 bases; J trimming: 2 bases; junction bases outside the gene matches: 8. CDR3 in amino acids: CASSLTGGRIGNQPQHF. The CDR3 bases are TGTGCCAGCAGCCTGACAGGGGGCAGGATCGGCAATCAGCCCCAGCATTTT.

This clonotype was counted many times. This rearrangement joins TRBV5-1 to TRBJ1-1; 8 positions agree with TRBD1. The germline V gene encodes CDR1 SGHRS and CDR2 YFSETQ. The CDR3 spans 16 residues. The V and J ends lost 4 bases and 4 bases, in that order; junction bases with no gene match: 12. The DNA of the CDR3 is TGCGCCAGCAGCAACGGACAGGGAGGTTGGAGCACTGAAGCTTTCTTT. Translated: CASSNGQGGWSTEAFF.

This chain links TRBV24-1 with TRBJ2-1; the match to TRBD2 covers 11 bases. V shed 3 bases and J 5 bases; nucleotides not matched to a gene: 5. Germline CDR1 reads KGHDR; CDR2 reads SFDVKD. The CDR3 loop spans 16 amino acids. The CDR3 region has the DNA TGTGCCACCAGTGATCCGCCGGGACTAGCGGACAATGAGCAGTTCTTC. Residues: CATSDPPGLADNEQFF.